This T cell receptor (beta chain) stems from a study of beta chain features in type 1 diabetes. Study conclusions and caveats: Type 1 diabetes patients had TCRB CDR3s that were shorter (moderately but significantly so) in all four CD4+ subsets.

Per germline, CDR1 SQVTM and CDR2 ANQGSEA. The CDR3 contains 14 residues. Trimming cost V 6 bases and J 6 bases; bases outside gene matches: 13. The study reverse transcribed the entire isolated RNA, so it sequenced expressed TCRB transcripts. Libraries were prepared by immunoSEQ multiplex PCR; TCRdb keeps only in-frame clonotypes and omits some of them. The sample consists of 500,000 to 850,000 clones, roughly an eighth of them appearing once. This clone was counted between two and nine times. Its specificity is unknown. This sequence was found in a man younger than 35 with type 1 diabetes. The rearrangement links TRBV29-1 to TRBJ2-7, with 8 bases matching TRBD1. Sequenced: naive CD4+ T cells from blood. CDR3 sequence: CSVNRGQALGEQYF. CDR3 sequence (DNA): TGCAGCGTGAACCGGGGACAGGCCTTGGGCGAGCAGTACTTC.